The rows below give T cell receptor beta chains drawn from one sample of a study of tumor-infiltrating lymphocytes in oesophageal squamous cell carcinoma. TCRdb processed the PCR reads anew with MiXCR; each CDR3 protein has one entry. The data contain about 24,000 distinct CDR3 sequences, roughly 40% of them seen just once; the ten biggest clones take up about a quarter. Sequenced input: esophageal tumor tissue. All receptors derive from a male donor with esophageal squamous cell carcinoma. CDR3s include the opening cysteine and the closing phenylalanine or tryptophan. Each record gives: V gene, J gene, clone size, D gene, CDR3 DNA, CDR3 protein. D genes are given only for firm matches. A clone size is listed for some rows: how often the clone was seen (once, few, many), or a class if it is expanded.

TRBV7-9	TRBJ2-1	few	TRBD2	TGTGCCAGCAGCTTTGTCAGCGGGAGTGCCTACAATGAGCAGTTCTTC	CASSFVSGSAYNEQFF
TRBV19	TRBJ1-6	-	TRBD1	TGTGCCAGTAGGCTGGGACAGGACAATTCACCCCTCCACTTC	CASRLGQDNSPLHF
TRBV7-2	TRBJ2-5	large	-	TGTGCCAGCAGCTTAAACTGGGAGGAGACCCAGTACTTC	CASSLNWEETQYF
TRBV7-2	TRBJ2-1	few	-	TGTGCCAGCAGCTTACTTTTGGTGTTCCGCAATGAGCAGTTCTTC	CASSLLLVFRNEQFF
TRBV6-1	TRBJ2-5	medium-sized	-	TGTGCCAGCGGGTGGGATCAAGAGACCCAGTACTTC	CASGWDQETQYF
TRBV11-2	TRBJ2-5	-	TRBD2	TGTGCCAGCAGCACCCAGCGGGGGCCCGCAACCCAGTACTTC	CASSTQRGPATQYF
TRBV20-1	TRBJ2-6	few	-	TGCAGTGCTAAGGGGGGTGGGGCCAACGTCCTGACTTTC	CSAKGGGANVLTF
TRBV28	TRBJ2-3	-	TRBD2	TGTGCCAGCAGTCTGACTAGCGGGGGGGGCACAGATACGCAGTATTTT	CASSLTSGGGTDTQYF
TRBV7-3	TRBJ2-5	many	TRBD2	TGTGCCAGCAGCTCGGGACTAGAACAGACCCAGTACTTC	CASSSGLEQTQYF
TRBV7-8	TRBJ2-5	few	TRBD2	TGTGCCAGCAGCTCCCGGGACTACCCTCCGAGGGAGCAGTACTTC	CASSSRDYPPREQYF
TRBV7-3	TRBJ2-1	many	TRBD2	TGTGCCAGGCGAGGAGGGACTAGCGGGGGGGTGGCCTACAATGAGCAGTTCTTC	CARRGGTSGGVAYNEQFF
TRBV19	TRBJ2-1	few	TRBD1	TGTGCCAGTAGTACACGCCACCGGGACAGGGGCGACGGTGAGCAGTTCTTC	CASSTRHRDRGDGEQFF
TRBV11-2	TRBJ2-3	many	TRBD2	TGTGCCAGCAGCTTAGAAGCGCGGGGGAGAGATACGCAGTATTTT	CASSLEARGRDTQYF
TRBV7-2	TRBJ2-1	-	-	TGTGCCAGCAGCCCATCCGGGACGGGCAATGAGCAGTTCTTC	CASSPSGTGNEQFF
TRBV7-8	TRBJ2-1	many	TRBD2	TGTGCCAGCAGGAGCCAGCGGGAGGGCCAAGACAATGAGCAGTTCTTC	CASRSQREGQDNEQFF
TRBV7-8	TRBJ2-5	medium-sized	-	TGTGCCAGCAGCTTACTCACAGACCTGGAGACCCAGTACTTC	CASSLLTDLETQYF
TRBV11-2	TRBJ1-4	-	-	TGTGCCAGCAGCTTAACACAGAGTACGGAACTGTTTTTT	CASSLTQSTELFF
TRBV5-5	TRBJ2-1	many	-	TGTGCCAGCAGCTTGGGGGGGGGGAGGACAGTCTACAATGAGCAGTTCTTC	CASSLGGGRTVYNEQFF
TRBV7-9	TRBJ2-5	-	TRBD2	TGTGCCAGCAGCCCCAACCCGGGGGTAGCGGGAGTAGAGACCCAGTACTTC	CASSPNPGVAGVETQYF
TRBV28	TRBJ2-7	-	TRBD2	TGTGCCAGCATTCCTAGCGGGAGTGTATACGAGCAGTACTTC	CASIPSGSVYEQYF
TRBV2	TRBJ1-2	few	TRBD1	TGTGCCAGCAGAGATCCGGGACAGGGCTATGGCTACACCTTC	CASRDPGQGYGYTF
TRBV6-2/TRBV6-3	TRBJ2-7	many	-	TGTGCCAGCAGTTACGGGGAGAGGGAGCAGTACTTC	CASSYGEREQYF
TRBV7-2	TRBJ2-2	once	TRBD2	TGTGCCAGCAGCTTCAGGACTAGCGGAGGGAACACCGGGGAGCTGTTTTTT	CASSFRTSGGNTGELFF
TRBV11-3	TRBJ2-1	medium-sized	-	TGTGCCAGCAGCCAGGGAGACAATGAGCAGTTCTTC	CASSQGDNEQFF
TRBV7-6	TRBJ2-1	-	TRBD2	TGTGCCAGCAGCTTAGTATTCCTAGCGGGAGCCCCGGGTGAGCAGTTCTTC	CASSLVFLAGAPGEQFF
TRBV12-3/TRBV12-4	TRBJ2-3	-	-	TGTGCCAGCAGTCTGGATCCAGCTGCGGATACGCAGTATTTT	CASSLDPAADTQYF
TRBV7-2	TRBJ1-1	-	-	TGTGCCAGCAGCTTAGGTCAGGGCACTGAAGCTTTCTTT	CASSLGQGTEAFF
TRBV2	TRBJ2-7	few	-	TGTGCCAGCAGTGGCGTGACCCCCTGGGAGCAGTACTTC	CASSGVTPWEQYF
TRBV5-5	TRBJ1-5	many	-	TGTGCCAGCAGCACAGAGCCAGGGGCCGGAAGCAATCAGCCCCAGCATTTT	CASSTEPGAGSNQPQHF
TRBV7-4	TRBJ2-7	few	TRBD1	TGTGCCAGCAGCTTAAGGGGGCCCTACGAGCAGTACTTC	CASSLRGPYEQYF
TRBV6-1	TRBJ1-1	few	TRBD1	TGTGCCAGCAGTGAACCTTCCCCGGACAGGGACACTGAAGCTTTCTTT	CASSEPSPDRDTEAFF
TRBV19	TRBJ2-5	many	TRBD1	TGTGCCAGTAGTACCATCGGGACAGGGGAACAAGAGACCCAGTACTTC	CASSTIGTGEQETQYF
TRBV7-9	TRBJ2-1	medium-sized	TRBD2	TGTGCCAGCAGCTTAAGAGACGGGACTAGCGGGAATGTTGAGCAGTTCTTC	CASSLRDGTSGNVEQFF
TRBV19	TRBJ2-3	once	TRBD2	TGTGCCACGGGGGCTAGAGGTAGGCTAGCGGGCGCCACTATAAACGGGGAGCTGTATTTT	CATGARGRLAGATINGELYF
TRBV6-1	TRBJ2-5	-	TRBD2	TGTGCCAGCAGTCCGGGGACTAGGAGGCAAGAGACCCAGTACTTC	CASSPGTRRQETQYF
TRBV19	TRBJ2-3	many	TRBD2	TGTGCCAGTAGGCAAGCGGGGGATACGCAGTATTTT	CASRQAGDTQYF
TRBV7-2	TRBJ2-7	few	-	TGTGCCAGCAGCTTAGTGGGGGGCTCTTACGAGCAGTACTTC	CASSLVGGSYEQYF
TRBV5-1	TRBJ2-5	-	TRBD2	TGCGCCAGCAGCATAGCGGGGAAGCTCCAAGAGACCCAGTACTTC	CASSIAGKLQETQYF
TRBV7-3	TRBJ2-3	-	TRBD2	TGTGCCAGCAGTATGGGCGGGAGAGGCCCAGATACGCAGTATTTT	CASSMGGRGPDTQYF
TRBV10-3	TRBJ2-1	many	TRBD1	TGTGCCATCAGTGTACAGACAGGGGGTAATACCAATGAGCAGTTCTTC	CAISVQTGGNTNEQFF
TRBV11-1	TRBJ1-1	few	TRBD1	TGTGCCAGCAGCCCTGAAGGGACAGGGTCCGACGCTTTCTTT	CASSPEGTGSDAFF
TRBV7-3	TRBJ2-7	medium-sized	-	TGTGCCAGCAGCTTAACTGGCGGGGCCTACGAGCAGTACTTC	CASSLTGGAYEQYF
TRBV12-3/TRBV12-4	TRBJ1-2	many	TRBD1	TGTGCCAGCAGTTTAACGTCAGGGGGTTCGAACTATGGCTACACCTTC	CASSLTSGGSNYGYTF
TRBV7-6	TRBJ1-1	-	-	-	CASSPGVGAGAKYEQYF
TRBV6-8	TRBJ2-1	once	-	TGTGCCACCAAAAGAACCGGGACCCCCTACAATGAGCAGTTCTTC	CATKRTGTPYNEQFF
TRBV19	TRBJ2-2	-	-	TGTGCCAGTAGAAAGGCCCGCGGGGAGCTGTTTTTT	CASRKARGELFF
TRBV7-3	TRBJ2-5	-	-	TGTGCCAGCAGCTCGATAGGGTTAATCTCCTACAATGAGCAGTACTTC	CASSSIGLISYNEQYF
TRBV6-1	TRBJ1-4	many	TRBD1	TGTGCCAGCAGTACCAAACAGGGGTTTGGTGAAAAACTGTTTTTT	CASSTKQGFGEKLFF
TRBV7-7	TRBJ2-3	many	TRBD2	TGTGCTAGCAGCTTAGCCGGGACCAGCGGGGGGGGGGCGCAGTATTTT	CASSLAGTSGGGAQYF
TRBV7-6	TRBJ2-6	-	-	TGTGCCAGCAGCCAAGGACGCAATTCTGGGGCCAACGTCCTGACTTTC	CASSQGRNSGANVLTF
TRBV2	TRBJ2-1	many	-	TGTGCCAGTTGTCGGGGCGGGACAATCTACAATGAGCAGTTCTTC	CASCRGGTIYNEQFF
TRBV6-6	TRBJ2-3	many	-	TGTGCCAGCAGTTACTCACGGAGTAGCACAGATACGCAGTATTTT	CASSYSRSSTDTQYF
TRBV5-6	TRBJ2-7	-	-	TGTGCCAGCAGCTTTTTGGTTGAGCAGTACTTC	CASSFLVEQYF
TRBV20-1	TRBJ2-5	many	-	TGCAGTCCCAGACCCACGGAAAAAGAGACCCAGTACTTC	CSPRPTEKETQYF